This T cell receptor (beta chain) appears in the sequencing data of a study of blood T cell repertoires in COVID-19. Turning to the study itself: T cells, B-cell-depleted T cells, or PBMCs provided the cDNA or gDNA that served as material.

The table came from immunoSEQ multiplex PCR; TCRdb's copy has only in-frame clones and leaves some out. Of about 310,000 clones in the sample, nearly 90% were seen once. This CDR3 comprises 16 residues. Germline assignment: CDR1 KGHSH and CDR2 LQKENI. V was trimmed by 0 bases and J by 4 bases, leaving 10 bases between them. V is TRBV18 and J is TRBJ2-6; D possibly corresponds to TRBD2 (5 bases). Sample: PBMCs or T cells enriched from blood (not recorded which). This clonotype was sampled from a woman aged 18 to 35 with acute COVID-19. The CDR3: CASSPPRVTGANVLTF. CDR3 coding DNA: TGTGCCAGCTCACCACCGAGGGTGACGGGGGCCAACGTCCTGACTTTC.